This entry is about one T cell receptor beta chain. These data originate in a study of cytomegalovirus exposure and HLA in healthy donors. Profiled with immunoSEQ multiplex PCR; TCRdb holds only in-frame clones, not every one. The sample lists under 150,000 clones, around 90% occurring once. Germline V lookup: CDR1 SGHAT, CDR2 FQNNGV. Trimming stripped 7 bases from V and 4 bases from J, with 17 bases between. The CDR3 extends over 16 amino acids. The material sequenced was PBMCs. The sequence came from a woman between 18 and 29 years old in good health and CMV-seropositive. The rearrangement links TRBV11-2 to TRBJ2-6, with D possibly being TRBD2 (5 bases). CDR3 DNA: TGTGCCAGCACCCCCTCGAGGGTCCCCGGGGCCAACGTCCTGACTTTC. It yields the protein CASTPSRVPGANVLTF.